This T cell receptor beta chain was sequenced for a study of shared clonotypes between healthy human individuals. Study-wide context: CD8 memory received one plate per donor, CD8 naive two, CD4 memory three and CD4 naive three.

In this sample, this clone turned up once. This table comes from immunoSEQ multiplex PCR, and its TCRdb copy is limited to in-frame clones, with some not included. The sample yields about 2.3 million clones, 85% to 95% seen once. V dropped 0 bases and J dropped 4 bases, with 13 bases sitting between them. This CDR3 region has 15 residues. CDR1 is GTSNPN and CDR2 is SVGIG in the germline V gene (reference sequence). The source is a man between 18 and 29 years old in good health. Some clones in this sample may be carry-over from other donors' samples. The genes are TRBV30 and TRBJ2-1; D unresolved. The source material was naive CD4+ T cells from PBMCs. The subset denotes: CD45RA+ positively selected. The CDR3 region has the DNA TGTGCCTGGAGTGTAGGGTGGGGTTTATACAATGAGCAGTTCTTC. Translated, it gives CAWSVGWGLYNEQFF.